This T cell receptor beta chain derives from a study of post-analysis software for immune sequencing data. Turning to the study itself: Patients with relapsing-remitting, secondary progressive and progressive-relapsing multiple sclerosis courses were all represented.

Whole-study findings and limits: By F measure, strong co-clustering occurred among samples prepared in the same batch. Controls' normalized Chao1 diversity significantly exceeded that of multiple sclerosis patients. When patients were compared with controls, about five TRBV segments were more frequent, TRBV5-6, TRBV5-1 and TRBV20-1 among them.

Libraries were made from TCR beta cDNA, and they carried unique molecular identifiers. Roughly 0.5 million cDNA molecules were obtained from approximately 1 to 10 million T cells. Each CDR3 protein is one row after TCRdb ran MiXCR on the PCR reads. The sample consists of a few hundred thousand distinct CDR3 sequences, around 36% of them appearing once. Points on this clonotype: The antigen is undetermined.

Germline-derived CDR1 and CDR2 are SGHKS and YYEKEE (reference sequence). With 5 bases removed from V and 1 base from J, the gap between germline ends came to 12 bases. This CDR3 spans 14 amino acids. This clonotype originated in a girl under 18 with multiple sclerosis. This chain joins TRBV5-5 and TRBJ1-2; a possible D gene is TRBD1 (5 bases). The specimen was blood. The CDR3 DNA reads as TGTGCCAGCAGGAGAGCAGGGAATAACTATGGCTACACCTTC. Protein: CASRRAGNNYGYTF.